The rows below give T cell receptor beta chains drawn from one sample of a study of T cell repertoires in cytomegalovirus infection. Each CDR3 protein is one row after TCRdb ran MiXCR on the reads. This sample has around 740,000 distinct CDR3 sequences; 35% occur once, and the top ten carry roughly 2.8%. The sample comprised PBMCs. Receptors were obtained from a human donor in good health (CMV status not recorded). Some clones in this sample may be carry-over from other donors' samples. CDR3s include the opening cysteine and the closing phenylalanine or tryptophan. D genes are given only for firm matches. Not every row has a clone size; where given, it reads once, few, many or a size class.

size	D	V	J	CDR3	DNA
-	-	TRBV18	TRBJ2-5	CASSPEVQETQYF	TGTGCCAGCAGCCCTGAGGTACAAGAGACCCAGTACTTC
-	-	TRBV3-1	TRBJ1-6	CASSLELRPDSPLHF	TGTGCCAGCAGCCTGGAATTGAGGCCCGATTCACCCCTCCACTTT
-	TRBD1	TRBV6-8	TRBJ2-6	CASSRDRGSDSGANVLTF	TGTGCCAGCAGTAGAGACAGGGGGAGCGACTCTGGGGCCAACGTCCTGACTTTC
few	-	TRBV20-1	TRBJ1-6	CSAVQQNSPLHF	TGCAGTGCGGTTCAGCAAAATTCACCCCTCCACTTT
many	-	TRBV7-9	TRBJ2-1	CASSFQRFNNEQFF	TGTGCCAGCAGCTTTCAGAGGTTCAACAATGAGCAGTTCTTC
-	-	TRBV4-2	TRBJ2-7	CASSPNADEQYF	TGTGCCAGCAGCCCTAATGCGGACGAGCAGTACTTC
-	-	TRBV6-5	TRBJ1-1	CASSPGRGSMNTEAFF	TGTGCCAGCAGCCCCGGTCGGGGGTCCATGAACACTGAAGCTTTCTTT
-	-	TRBV7-8	TRBJ2-2	CAGTRNTGENTGALFF	TGTGCCGGCACGAGGAATACAGGAGAGAACACCGGGGCGCTGTTTTTT
many	-	TRBV7-9	TRBJ1-3	CASSSSGAGNTIYF	TGTGCCAGCAGCTCGTCGGGGGCTGGAAACACCATATATTTT
many	-	TRBV7-2	TRBJ2-2	CASSLRTLIDGELFF	TGTGCCAGCAGCTTAAGGACACTCATCGACGGGGAGCTGTTTTTT
many	-	TRBV7-2	TRBJ1-2	CASSLAFTGDGYTF	TGTGCCAGCAGCTTAGCGTTCACAGGAGATGGCTACACCTTC
-	-	TRBV6-5	TRBJ2-4	CASSSSPGIQYF	TGTGCCAGCAGTTCCTCCCCGGGCATTCAGTACTTC
-	-	TRBV30	TRBJ1-1	CAWIPGATEAFF	TGTGCCTGGATTCCGGGGGCCACTGAAGCTTTCTTT
-	-	TRBV2	TRBJ1-2	CASSEFGGWGYTF	TGTGCCAGCAGTGAATTTGGTGGCTGGGGCTACACCTTC
many	-	TRBV28	TRBJ2-7	CASRLGVKNEQYF	TGTGCCAGCAGGCTGGGGGTTAAGAACGAGCAGTACTTC
-	TRBD1	TRBV6-6	TRBJ1-1	CASSYTRGSTEAFF	TGTGCCAGCAGTTATACCAGGGGGAGCACTGAAGCTTTCTTT
-	-	TRBV7-3	TRBJ1-1	CASSLSPGGSTGMNTEAFF	TGTGCCAGCAGCTTATCGCCCGGGGGGTCGACAGGCATGAACACTGAAGCTTTCTTT
-	-	TRBV7-8	TRBJ2-1	CASSSSADEQFF	TGTGCCAGCAGCTCATCGGCGGATGAGCAGTTCTTC
few	-	TRBV28	TRBJ2-5	CASTDVRVGAQYF	TGTGCCAGCACCGATGTGAGGGTTGGGGCCCAGTACTTC
few	TRBD2	TRBV4-1	TRBJ2-1	CASTQGTSGGEINEQFF	TGCGCCAGCACCCAAGGGACTAGCGGGGGGGAGATCAATGAGCAGTTCTTC
-	-	TRBV19	TRBJ1-2	CASSVSMPYGYTF	TGTGCCAGTAGTGTCTCTATGCCCTATGGCTACACCTTC
-	-	TRBV5-6	TRBJ2-5	CASSLAPSNQETQYF	TGTGCCAGCAGCTTGGCTCCTAGCAACCAAGAGACCCAGTACTTC
-	-	TRBV7-2	TRBJ2-1	CASSRGRGWDNEQFF	TGTGCCAGCAGCCGTGGACGGGGCTGGGACAATGAGCAGTTCTTC
few	-	TRBV6-5	TRBJ2-7	CASSYGRVRYEQYF	TGTGCCAGCAGTTACGGCAGGGTTCGATACGAGCAGTACTTC
once	TRBD1	TRBV15	TRBJ2-1	CATSALGQGDNEQFF	TGTGCCACCAGCGCCCTCGGACAGGGGGACAATGAGCAGTTCTTC
-	-	TRBV20-1	TRBJ1-5	CSASFQGKQPQHF	TGCAGTGCTAGTTTCCAGGGGAAACAGCCCCAGCATTTT
-	TRBD1	TRBV11-2	TRBJ1-3	CASSLSGQYYSGNTIYF	TGTGCCAGCAGCCTATCGGGACAGTATTACTCTGGAAACACCATATATTTT
-	-	TRBV27	TRBJ2-6	CASRKSIDRANVLTF	TGTGCCAGCAGAAAGTCAATCGACAGGGCCAACGTCCTGACTTTC
few	-	TRBV7-9	TRBJ2-5	CASSFRVTSGRDFPETQYF	TGTGCCAGCAGCTTTAGGGTAACCTCCGGAAGGGACTTTCCGGAGACCCAGTACTTC
many	TRBD2	TRBV7-8	TRBJ2-7	CASSSRLAGSYEQYF	TGTGCCAGCAGCTCCAGACTAGCGGGATCCTACGAGCAGTACTTC
few	-	TRBV7-8	TRBJ1-6	CASSLTGMSSPGSPLHF	TGTGCCAGCAGCTTAACTGGGATGTCTTCGCCAGGTTCACCCCTCCACTTT
-	-	TRBV20-1	TRBJ2-5	CSANLQETQYF	TGCAGTGCAAACTTACAAGAGACCCAGTACTTC
-	-	TRBV7-6	TRBJ2-2	CASSLISRGGTGELFF	TGTGCCAGCAGCTTAATTAGCAGGGGCGGGACCGGGGAGCTGTTTTTT
-	TRBD2	TRBV19	TRBJ2-6	CASSPVGGSSGANVLTF	TGTGCCAGTTCACCCGTGGGCGGGAGCTCTGGGGCCAACGTCCTGACTTTC
-	-	TRBV19	TRBJ1-5	CASRTRHYSNQPQHF	TGTGCCAGTAGGACCAGGCACTATAGCAATCAGCCCCAGCATTTT
few	TRBD1	TRBV28	TRBJ1-2	CASSRGQRWGDYGYTF	TGTGCCAGCAGTCGGGGACAGCGGTGGGGGGACTATGGCTACACCTTC
-	-	TRBV9	TRBJ2-7	CASSTSENYEQYF	TGTGCCAGCAGCACCTCCGAGAACTACGAGCAGTACTTC
-	-	TRBV10-3	TRBJ2-3	CAIGFPDSFSTDTQYF	TGTGCTATCGGGTTTCCAGATTCCTTTAGCACAGATACGCAGTATTTT
few	TRBD1	TRBV12-3/TRBV12-4	TRBJ1-4	CASRGQLNEKLFF	TGTGCCAGCAGGGGACAGCTTAATGAAAAACTGTTTTTT
many	TRBD1	TRBV7-2	TRBJ1-1	CASSFAQGAAEAFF	TGTGCCAGCAGCTTTGCTCAGGGGGCCGCTGAAGCTTTCTTT
-	-	TRBV28	TRBJ2-2	CASSLITRVTGELFF	TGTGCCAGCAGTTTAATTACCAGGGTGACCGGGGAGCTGTTTTTT